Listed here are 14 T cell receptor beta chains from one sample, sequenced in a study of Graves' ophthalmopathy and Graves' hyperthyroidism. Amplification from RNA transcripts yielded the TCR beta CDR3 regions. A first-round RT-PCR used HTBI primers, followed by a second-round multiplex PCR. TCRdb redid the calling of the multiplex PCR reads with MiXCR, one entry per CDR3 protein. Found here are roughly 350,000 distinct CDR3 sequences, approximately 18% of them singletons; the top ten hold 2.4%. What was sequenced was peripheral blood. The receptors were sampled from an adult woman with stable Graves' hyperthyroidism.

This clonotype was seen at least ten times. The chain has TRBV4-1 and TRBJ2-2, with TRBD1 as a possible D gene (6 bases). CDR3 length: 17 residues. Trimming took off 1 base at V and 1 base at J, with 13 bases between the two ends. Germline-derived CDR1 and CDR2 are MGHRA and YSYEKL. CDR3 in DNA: TGCGCCAGCAGCCAAGGACAGGAGACCTGGAACACCGGGGAGCTGTTTTTT. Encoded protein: CASSQGQETWNTGELFF.

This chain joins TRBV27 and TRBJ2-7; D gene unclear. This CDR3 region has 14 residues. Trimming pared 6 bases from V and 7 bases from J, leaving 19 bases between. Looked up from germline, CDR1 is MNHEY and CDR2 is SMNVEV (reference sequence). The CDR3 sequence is CASSAASTAREQYF. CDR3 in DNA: TGTGCCAGCAGCGCTGCGAGCACTGCTAGGGAGCAGTACTTC.

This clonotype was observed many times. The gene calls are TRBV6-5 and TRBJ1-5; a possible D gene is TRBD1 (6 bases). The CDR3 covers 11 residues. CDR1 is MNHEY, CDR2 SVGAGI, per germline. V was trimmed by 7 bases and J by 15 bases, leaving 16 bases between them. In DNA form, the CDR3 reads TGTGCCAGCACTTTTCACAGGGATATGCATTTT. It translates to CASTFHRDMHF.

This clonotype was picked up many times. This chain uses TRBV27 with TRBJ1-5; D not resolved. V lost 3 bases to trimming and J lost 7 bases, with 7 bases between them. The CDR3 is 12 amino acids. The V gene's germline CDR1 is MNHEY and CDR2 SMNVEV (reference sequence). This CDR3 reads CASSFKGQPQHF. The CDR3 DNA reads TGTGCCAGCAGTTTTAAAGGACAGCCCCAGCATTTT.

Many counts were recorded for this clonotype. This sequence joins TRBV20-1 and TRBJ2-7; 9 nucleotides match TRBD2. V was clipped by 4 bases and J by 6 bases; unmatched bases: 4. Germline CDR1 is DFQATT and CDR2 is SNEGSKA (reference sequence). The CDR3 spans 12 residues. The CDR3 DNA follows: TGCAGTGCTAATAGCGGGAGACTCGAGCAGTACTTC. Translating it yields CSANSGRLEQYF.

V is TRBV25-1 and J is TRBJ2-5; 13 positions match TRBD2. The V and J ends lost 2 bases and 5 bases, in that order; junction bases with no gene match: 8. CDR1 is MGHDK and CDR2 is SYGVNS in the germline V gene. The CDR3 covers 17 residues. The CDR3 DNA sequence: TGTGCCAGCAGTGAACCATCGGGACTAGCGGGAAGGGAGACCCAGTACTTC. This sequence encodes CASSEPSGLAGRETQYF.

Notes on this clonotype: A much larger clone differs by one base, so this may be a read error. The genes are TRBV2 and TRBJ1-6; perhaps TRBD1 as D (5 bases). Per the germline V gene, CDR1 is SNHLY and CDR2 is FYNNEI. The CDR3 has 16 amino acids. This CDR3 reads CASSEGGGGLASHLHF. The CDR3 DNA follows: TGTGCCAGCAGTGAAGGCGGGGGAGGGCTAGCTTCACACCTCCACTTT. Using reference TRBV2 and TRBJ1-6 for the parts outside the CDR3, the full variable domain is EPEVTQTPSHQVTQMGQEVILRCVPISNHLYFYWYRQILGQKVEFLVSFYNNEISEKSEIFDDQFSVERPDGSNFTLKIRSTKLEDSAMYFCASSEGGGGLASHLHFGNGTRLTVT.

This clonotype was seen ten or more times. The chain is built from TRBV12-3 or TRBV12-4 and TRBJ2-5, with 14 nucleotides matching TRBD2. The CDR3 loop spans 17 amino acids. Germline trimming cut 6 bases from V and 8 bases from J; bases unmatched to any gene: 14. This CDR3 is CASRRLAGGLPNLTQYF. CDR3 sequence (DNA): TGTGCCAGCAGGCGACTAGCGGGAGGGCTGCCAAATCTAACCCAGTACTTC.

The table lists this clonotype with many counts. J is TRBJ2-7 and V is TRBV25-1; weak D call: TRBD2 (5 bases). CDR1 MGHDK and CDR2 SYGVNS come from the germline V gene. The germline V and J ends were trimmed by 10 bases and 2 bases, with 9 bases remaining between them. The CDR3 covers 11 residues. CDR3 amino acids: CAIPRAYEQYF. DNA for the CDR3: TGTGCCATACCGAGGGCCTACGAGCAGTACTTC.

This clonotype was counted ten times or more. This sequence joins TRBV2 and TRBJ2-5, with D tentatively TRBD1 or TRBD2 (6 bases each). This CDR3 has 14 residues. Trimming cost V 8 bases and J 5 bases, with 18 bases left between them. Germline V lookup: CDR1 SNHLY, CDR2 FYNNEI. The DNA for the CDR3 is TGTGCCAGCTCCCGGGGGCAGGGCGCTGAGACCCAGTACTTC. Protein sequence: CASSRGQGAETQYF.

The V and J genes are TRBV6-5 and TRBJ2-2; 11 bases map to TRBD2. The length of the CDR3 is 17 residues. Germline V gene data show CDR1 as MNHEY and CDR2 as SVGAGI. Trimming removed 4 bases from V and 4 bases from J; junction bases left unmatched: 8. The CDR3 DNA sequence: TGTGCCAGCAGTTGGATAGCGGGGGGGTTGGGCACCGGGGAGCTGTTTTTT. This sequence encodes CASSWIAGGLGTGELFF.

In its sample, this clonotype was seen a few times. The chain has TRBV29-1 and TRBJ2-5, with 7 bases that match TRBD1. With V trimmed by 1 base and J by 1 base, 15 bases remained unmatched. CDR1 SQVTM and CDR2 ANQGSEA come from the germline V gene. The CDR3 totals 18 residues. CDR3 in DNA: TGCAGCGTTGAAGGCGCCCAGGGTGAGACAGGGTTCCAAGAGACCCAGTACTTC. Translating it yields CSVEGAQGETGFQETQYF.

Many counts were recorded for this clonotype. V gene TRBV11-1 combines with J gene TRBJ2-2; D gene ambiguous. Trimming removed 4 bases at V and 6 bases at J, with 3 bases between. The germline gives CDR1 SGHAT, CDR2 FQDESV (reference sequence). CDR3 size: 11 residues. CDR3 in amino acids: CASSSSGELFF. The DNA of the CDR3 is TGTGCCAGCAGCTCTTCCGGGGAGCTGTTTTTT.

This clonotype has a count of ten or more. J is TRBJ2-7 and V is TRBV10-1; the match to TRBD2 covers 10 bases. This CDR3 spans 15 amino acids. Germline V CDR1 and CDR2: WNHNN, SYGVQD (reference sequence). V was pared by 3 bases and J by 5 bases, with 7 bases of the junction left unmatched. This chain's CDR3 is CASSEKSGRVDEQYF. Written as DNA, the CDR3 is TGCGCCAGCAGTGAAAAGAGCGGGAGGGTAGACGAGCAGTACTTC.